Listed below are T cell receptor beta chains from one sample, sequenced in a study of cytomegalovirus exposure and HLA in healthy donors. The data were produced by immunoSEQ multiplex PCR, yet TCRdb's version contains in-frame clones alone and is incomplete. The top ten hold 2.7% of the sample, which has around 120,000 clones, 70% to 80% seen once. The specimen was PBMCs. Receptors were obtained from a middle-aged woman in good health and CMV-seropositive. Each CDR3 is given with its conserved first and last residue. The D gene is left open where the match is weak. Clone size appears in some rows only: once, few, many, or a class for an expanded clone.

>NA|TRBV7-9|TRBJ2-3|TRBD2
CASSIASGGSDTQYF
TGTGCCAGCAGCATCGCTAGCGGGGGGTCAGATACGCAGTATTTT
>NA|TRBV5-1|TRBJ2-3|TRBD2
CASHSGGALTDTQYF
TGCGCCAGTCATAGCGGGGGGGCTCTCACAGATACGCAGTATTTT
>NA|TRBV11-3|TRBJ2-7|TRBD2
CASSPSGSREQYF
TGTGCCAGCAGCCCTAGCGGGAGTCGGGAGCAGTACTTC
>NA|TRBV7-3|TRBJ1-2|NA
CASSPGANYGYTF
TGTGCCAGCAGCCCCGGGGCTAACTATGGCTACACCTTC
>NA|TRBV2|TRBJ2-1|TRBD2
CASLSSGRGNEQFF
TGTGCCAGTCTATCCAGCGGGAGAGGGAATGAGCAGTTCTTC
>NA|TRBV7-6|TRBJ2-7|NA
CASTPSEGAREQYF
TGTGCCAGCACCCCTAGCGAGGGGGCTCGCGAGCAGTACTTC
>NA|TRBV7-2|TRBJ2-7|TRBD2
CASSLGLAGAEQYF
TGTGCCAGCAGCTTAGGACTAGCGGGGGCCGAGCAGTACTTC
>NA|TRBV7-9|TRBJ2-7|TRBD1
CASSSGTGGLKQYF
TGTGCCAGCAGCTCCGGGACAGGGGGTCTAAAGCAGTACTTC
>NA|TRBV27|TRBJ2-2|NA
CASSPPGYSNTGELFF
TGTGCCAGCAGTCCCCCAGGGTATTCGAACACCGGGGAGCTGTTTTTT
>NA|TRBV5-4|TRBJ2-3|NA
CASSLGGPPQADTQYF
TGTGCCAGCAGCTTGGGTGGGCCGCCCCAGGCAGATACGCAGTATTTT
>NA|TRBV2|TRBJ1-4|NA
CASSDRRSNEKLFF
TGTGCCAGCAGTGATAGGCGGTCTAATGAAAAACTGTTTTTT
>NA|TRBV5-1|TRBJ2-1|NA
CASRTGDEQFF
TGCGCCAGCAGGACGGGGGATGAGCAGTTCTTC
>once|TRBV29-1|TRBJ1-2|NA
CSVTTGPGAYGYTF
TGCAGCGTGACGACAGGCCCCGGGGCCTATGGCTACACCTTC
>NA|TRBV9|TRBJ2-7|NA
CASSVEGGMDEQYF
TGTGCCAGCAGCGTAGAAGGAGGGATGGACGAGCAGTACTTC
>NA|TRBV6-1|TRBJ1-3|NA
CASNAGGAGNTIYF
TGTGCCAGCAACGCGGGGGGCGCTGGAAACACCATATATTTT
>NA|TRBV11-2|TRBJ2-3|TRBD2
CASSSRLAGNTQYF
TGTGCCAGCAGCTCCCGACTAGCGGGTAATACGCAGTATTTT
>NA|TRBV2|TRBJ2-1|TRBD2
CASRGLAINSEQFF
TGTGCCAGCAGAGGACTAGCTATTAATAGTGAGCAGTTCTTC
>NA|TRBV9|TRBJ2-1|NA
CASSGPGSLREQFF
TGTGCCAGCAGCGGCCCCGGGAGTCTGAGGGAGCAGTTCTTC
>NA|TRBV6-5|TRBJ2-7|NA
CASSYEINAYEQYF
TGTGCCAGCAGTTACGAGATTAACGCCTACGAGCAGTACTTC
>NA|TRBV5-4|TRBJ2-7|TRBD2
CASSFVAGSSYEQYF
TGTGCCAGCAGCTTCGTAGCGGGGAGCTCCTACGAGCAGTACTTC
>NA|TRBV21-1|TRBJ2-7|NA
CASSKVDGAAEEQYF
TGTGCCAGCAGCAAAGTTGATGGCGCAGCGGAAGAGCAGTACTTC
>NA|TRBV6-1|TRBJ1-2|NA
CASVVFPEEGHGYTF
TGTGCCAGCGTCGTTTTTCCGGAAGAGGGCCATGGCTACACCTTC
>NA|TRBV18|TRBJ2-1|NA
CASSPGASYNEQFF
TGTGCCAGCTCACCAGGGGCCTCCTACAATGAGCAGTTCTTC
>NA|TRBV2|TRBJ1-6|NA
CASNTRQRDSPLHF
TGTGCCAGCAATACAAGGCAGCGGGATTCACCCCTCCACTTT